The entry below describes one TCR beta chain. Its target is unknown. The sample carries other DNA sequences with the same CDR3. This specimen comes from a study of beta chain features in type 1 diabetes. Every isolated RNA sample was fully reverse transcribed, so sequencing captured expressed TCRB transcripts. Produced via immunoSEQ multiplex PCR; TCRdb's table is partial and in-frame only. This sample has fewer than 350,000 clones, with about 8.5% found just once. The CDR3 is 13 amino acids. Germline V gene lookup returns CDR1 MNHEY and CDR2 SMNVEV (reference sequence). V was pared by 3 bases and J by 2 bases, with 7 bases between. Once sorted, every population was more than 95% pure. Study outcomes and limitations: Sampled from patients, naive, central memory and Treg TCRB repertoires appeared more similar than those sampled from healthy donors.

This receptor was identified in a woman aged 18-30 years in good health. The sequencing sample was made of central memory CD4+ T cells from blood. The rearrangement links TRBV27 to TRBJ1-2, with D perhaps TRBD1 (5 bases). CDR3 in amino acids: CASSFRGNYGYTF. CDR3 nucleotide sequence: TGTGCCAGCAGTTTCCGGGGCAACTATGGCTACACCTTC.